This TCR beta chain came from a study of blood T cell repertoires in COVID-19. Study-level information: Sample material is recorded as cDNA or gDNA derived from T cells, B-cell-depleted T cells, or PBMCs.

The authors' processing: Reference gene primers were amplified, and this amplification served to estimate nucleated cell counts. The data were produced by immunoSEQ multiplex PCR, yet TCRdb's version contains in-frame clones alone and is incomplete. The V and J calls and clone size come from that table; D and trimming were worked out from the DNA. The sample consists of 65,000 to 80,000 clones, over 85% of them appearing once. V shed 6 bases, J shed 4 bases, and the junction held 4 bases outside the gene matches. CDR3 length equals 13 residues. Germline lookup yields CDR1 SQVTM and CDR2 ANQGSEA. This chain connects TRBV29-1 to TRBJ2-3; TRBD1 aligns across 10 bases. The clonotype was recovered from a human donor in a cohort sampled during active COVID-19. The source material was peripheral blood. The CDR3 region is CSVGTGAPDTQYF. CDR3 sequence (DNA): TGCAGCGTAGGGACAGGGGCCCCAGATACGCAGTATTTT.